The source of this TCR beta chain is a study of read filtering for tumor transcriptome and immune sequencing. About the study: Revised staging placed eight or nine patients in R-ISS I, about 17 in II, more than five in III.

The germline V gene encodes CDR1 SQVTM and CDR2 ANQGSEA. V shed 8 bases and J 8 bases; nucleotides not matched to a gene: 9. The CDR3 is 12 residues long. This clonotype was recorded at least ten times. The antigen remains undetermined. Whole-study findings and limits: Sorted CD138-negative bone marrow cells were not purified T cells.

From roughly 390 ng of RNA, a library with molecular barcoded alpha/delta and beta/gamma adaptors was made. TCRdb re-derived calls from the reads in MiXCR, one entry per CDR3 protein. The repertoire consists of approximately 20,000 distinct CDR3 sequences, with approximately 15% occurring once and the leading ten covering more than 50%. Sequenced material: a population of CD138-negative cells sorted from bone marrow. The clonotype comes from a donor aged 40 or older with multiple myeloma. This chain links TRBV29-1 with TRBJ2-3; TRBD2 matches at 8 bases. The DNA of the CDR3 is TGCAGCTATGGACTAGCAAGGGGTACGCAGTATTTT. Encoded protein: CSYGLARGTQYF.